Below, 4 T cell receptor beta chains from the same sample are listed, as sequenced in a study of CD8 T cells in Susac syndrome. Random hexamers were used to reverse transcribe roughly 0.45 to 1 ug of RNA. TCRdb ran MiXCR on the immunoSEQ multiplex PCR reads and lists one entry per CDR3 protein. The sample has around 150,000 distinct CDR3 sequences, roughly 94% seen once. Specimen: CD4+ T cells from PBMCs. The receptors originated from a human donor with Susac syndrome.

This chain connects TRBV30 to TRBJ2-7; a weak D match, TRBD1 (5 bases). V lost 6 bases to trimming and J lost 4 bases, with 13 bases between them. Germline V gene lookup returns CDR1 GTSNPN and CDR2 SVGIG (reference sequence). There are 12 residues in the CDR3. CDR3 in amino acids: CACGLGRYEQYF. The CDR3 DNA reads as TGTGCCTGCGGGTTGGGGCGTTACGAGCAGTACTTC.

The CDR3: CSAGGGGGETQYF. Written as DNA, the CDR3 is TGCAGTGCCGGAGGGGGCGGGGGAGAGACCCAGTACTTC. V usage is TRBV20-1 and J usage is TRBJ2-5; D tentatively reads TRBD1 or TRBD2 (7 bases each). This CDR3 contains 13 residues. V lost 6 bases and J lost 4, with 15 bases in between. Looked up from germline, CDR1 is DFQATT and CDR2 is SNEGSKA (reference sequence).

This clonotype has a single count. In nucleotides, the CDR3 is TGTGCCAGCTCATCAACTCAGGGTACCCAGCCCCAGCATTTT. It translates to CASSSTQGTQPQHF. The chain employs TRBV18 and TRBJ1-5; D is possibly TRBD1 (5 bases). The CDR3 covers 14 residues. The V end lost 5 bases, the J end lost 7 bases, and 15 bases lay between the germline ends. Germline assignment: CDR1 KGHSH and CDR2 LQKENI.

The rearrangement links TRBV5-6 to TRBJ2-5, with D possibly TRBD2 on 5 matching bases. The CDR3 extends over 16 amino acids. Trimming cost V 1 base and J 2 bases, with 15 bases left between them. The germline V gene encodes CDR1 SGHDT and CDR2 YYEEEE. CDR3 in amino acids: CASSLSHRGLQETQYF. DNA for the CDR3: TGTGCCAGCAGCTTGTCTCATCGGGGATTACAAGAGACCCAGTACTTC.